The clone carrying this T cell receptor (beta chain) was counted between two and nine times. The target antigen is unknown. Together with a sample-barcoded 5' primer, a J-beta primer mix was included in a second PCR lasting about 7 to 12 cycles. Using its own MiXCR run on the 5' RACE reads, TCRdb lists one record per CDR3 protein. The sample has over 1,500,000 distinct CDR3 sequences, 49% seen once. The sample belongs to a study of blood T cells in healthy people across ages. Study in general: Capture by template switching was about one barcoded beta molecule per two T cells.

Study conclusions and caveats: The authors considered diversity estimates from one million T cells to be underestimates.

This receptor was taken from a woman aged 35 to 49 in good health. Material: blood.

The CDR3 protein is CASSLGRGASDTQYF. The CDR3 DNA sequence: TGTGCCAGCAGTTTGGGCCGGGGGGCTTCAGATACGCAGTATTTT. The gene calls are TRBV12-3 or TRBV12-4 and TRBJ2-3, with D tentatively TRBD2 (7 bases). V was pared by 3 bases and J by 4 bases, with 14 bases between. CDR3 size: 15 residues.